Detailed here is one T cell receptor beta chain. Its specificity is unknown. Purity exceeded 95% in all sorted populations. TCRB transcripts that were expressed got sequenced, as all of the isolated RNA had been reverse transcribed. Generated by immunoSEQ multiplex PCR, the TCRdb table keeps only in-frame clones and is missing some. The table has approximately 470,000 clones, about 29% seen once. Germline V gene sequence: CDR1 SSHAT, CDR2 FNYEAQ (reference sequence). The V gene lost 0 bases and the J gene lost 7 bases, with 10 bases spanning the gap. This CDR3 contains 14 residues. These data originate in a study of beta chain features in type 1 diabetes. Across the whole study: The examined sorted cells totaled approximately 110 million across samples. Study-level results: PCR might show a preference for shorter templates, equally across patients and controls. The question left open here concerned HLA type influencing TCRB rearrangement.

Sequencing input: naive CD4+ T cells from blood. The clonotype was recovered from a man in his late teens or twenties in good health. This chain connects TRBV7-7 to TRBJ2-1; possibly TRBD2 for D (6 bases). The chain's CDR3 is CASSLAGGGNEQFF. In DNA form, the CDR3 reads TGTGCCAGCAGCTTAGCGGGAGGTGGAAATGAGCAGTTCTTC. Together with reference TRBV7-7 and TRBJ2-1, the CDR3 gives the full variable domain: GAGVSQSPRYKVTKRGQDVTLRCDPISSHATLYWYQQALGQGPEFLTYFNYEAQPDKSGLPSDRFSAERPEGSISTLTIQRTEQRDSAMYRCASSLAGGGNEQFFGPGTRLTVL.